The TCR beta chain under discussion was sequenced for a study of blood T cell repertoires in COVID-19. In the study overall: Nucleic acid was either cDNA or gDNA, and it came from T cells, B-cell-depleted T cells, or PBMCs.

The study drew participants aged about 18 to 95 years from 24 US areas. This table comes from immunoSEQ multiplex PCR, and its TCRdb copy is limited to in-frame clones, with some not included. This table has some 380,000 clones, approximately 87% appearing once. J gave up 2 bases and V 3 bases, and 6 bases lay outside the gene matches. There are 15 residues in the CDR3. CDR1 is DFQATT and CDR2 is SNEGSKA in the germline V gene (reference sequence). This TCR came from a man aged 25 to 40 who had recovered from COVID-19. The V gene is TRBV20-1, the J gene TRBJ2-7, with TRBD2 matching over 11 bases. Sequencing was performed on PBMCs or T cells enriched from blood (not recorded which). Written as DNA, the CDR3 is TGCAGTGCTAGTTCCCCTAGCGGGGGGACCTACGAGCAGTACTTC. Amino acid sequence: CSASSPSGGTYEQYF.